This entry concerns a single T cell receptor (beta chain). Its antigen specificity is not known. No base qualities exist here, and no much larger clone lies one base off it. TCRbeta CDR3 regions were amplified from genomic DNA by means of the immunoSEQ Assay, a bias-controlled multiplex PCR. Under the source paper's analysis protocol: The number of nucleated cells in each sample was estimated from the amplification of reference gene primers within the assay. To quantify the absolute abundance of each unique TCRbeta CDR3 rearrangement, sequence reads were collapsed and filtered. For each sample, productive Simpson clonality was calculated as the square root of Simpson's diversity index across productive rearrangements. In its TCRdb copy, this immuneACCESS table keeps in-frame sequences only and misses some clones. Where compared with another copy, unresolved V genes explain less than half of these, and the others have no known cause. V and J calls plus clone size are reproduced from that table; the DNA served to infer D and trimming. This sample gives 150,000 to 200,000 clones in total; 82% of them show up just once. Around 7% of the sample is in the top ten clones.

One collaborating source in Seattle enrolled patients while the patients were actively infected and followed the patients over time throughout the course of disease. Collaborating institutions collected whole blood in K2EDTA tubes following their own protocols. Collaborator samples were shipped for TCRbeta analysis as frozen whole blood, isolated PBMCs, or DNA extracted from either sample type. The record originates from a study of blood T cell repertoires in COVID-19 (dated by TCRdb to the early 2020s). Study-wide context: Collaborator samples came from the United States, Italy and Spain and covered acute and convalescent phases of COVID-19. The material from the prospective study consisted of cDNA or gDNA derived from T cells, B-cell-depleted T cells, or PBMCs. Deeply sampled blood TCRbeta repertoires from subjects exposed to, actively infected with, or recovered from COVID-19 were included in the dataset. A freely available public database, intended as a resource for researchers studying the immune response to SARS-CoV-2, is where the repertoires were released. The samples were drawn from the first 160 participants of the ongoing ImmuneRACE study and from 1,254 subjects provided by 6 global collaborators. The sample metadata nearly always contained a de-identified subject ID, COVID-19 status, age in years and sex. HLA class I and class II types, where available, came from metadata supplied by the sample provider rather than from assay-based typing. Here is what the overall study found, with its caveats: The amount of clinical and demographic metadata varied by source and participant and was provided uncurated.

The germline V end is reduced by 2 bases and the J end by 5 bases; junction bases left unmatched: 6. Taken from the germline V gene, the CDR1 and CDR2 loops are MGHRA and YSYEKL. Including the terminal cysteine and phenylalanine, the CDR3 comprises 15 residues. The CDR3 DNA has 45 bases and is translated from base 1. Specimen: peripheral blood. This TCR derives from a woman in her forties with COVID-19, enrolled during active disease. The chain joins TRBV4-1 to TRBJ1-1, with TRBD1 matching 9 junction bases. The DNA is TGCGCCAGCAGCCAACCACAGGGGGCGAGGACTGAAGCTTTCTTT. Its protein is CASSQPQGARTEAFF.